This T cell receptor (beta chain) derives from a study of regulatory T cells in long-lasting Graves disease. iRepertoire HTBI primers and Arm-PCR of CDR3 regions built TCR beta libraries. From the multiplex PCR reads, TCRdb called clonotypes with MiXCR, one entry per CDR3 protein. The table records over 450,000 distinct CDR3 sequences, around 12% of them present only once. This sample's time point: newly diagnosed GD, antithyroid drugs for less than 3 months. Scientists built the TCR library using RNA that was extracted from PBMCs. This clonotype has a count of ten or more. The sample was also linked to a second study, of T cells in Graves' hyperthyroidism and ophthalmopathy. From that paper: TCR CDR3 underwent first-round RT-PCR with the HTBI primer set.

This receptor was identified in a woman aged 30 to 39 with Graves disease. The specimen comprised peripheral blood mononuclear cells (PBMCs), sampled at new diagnosis, from a patient treated with antithyroid drugs.

CDR3 protein: CASSPREHIYGYTF. In DNA form, the CDR3 reads TGTGCCAGCAGTCCGCGGGAACACATCTATGGCTACACCTTC. This chain joins TRBV27 and TRBJ1-2, with unresolved D. The V end was cut by 5 bases, the J end by 4 bases, with 14 bases between. Germline V gene sequence: CDR1 MNHEY, CDR2 SMNVEV (reference sequence). The CDR3 is 14 amino acids.